The following is a T cell receptor beta chain sequence with its context. Antigen: not known. Sequenced by immunoSEQ multiplex PCR; TCRdb stores in-frame clones only, minus some. The sample lists about 65,000 clones, 85% to 95% occurring once. This entry comes from a study of cytomegalovirus exposure and HLA in healthy donors. Study results and limitations: Using the classifier, cytomegalovirus status was reportedly diagnosed with high specificity and sensitivity.

The CDR3 covers 14 residues. Germline V gives CDR1 SGHTA, CDR2 FQGNSA. Trimming removed 1 base at V and 7 bases at J, with 13 bases between. The clonotype originates from a man younger than 30 in good health and CMV-seropositive. This chain links TRBV7-2 with TRBJ2-5; the D gene is possibly TRBD1 (6 bases). Sequenced material: PBMCs. The CDR3 region is CASSLGALGGTQYF. As DNA, the CDR3 is TGTGCCAGCAGCTTAGGCGCGTTAGGGGGGACCCAGTACTTC.